The sequence of this TCR beta chain was determined in a study of T cells in Graves' hyperthyroidism and ophthalmopathy (dated by TCRdb to about 2019). Looking at the study overall: Peripheral blood was sampled at the time of initial diagnosis, prior to any treatment. To identify distinguishing TCR V-J signatures, a discovery cohort of around 98 patients was used, comprising under 45 with Graves' ophthalmopathy and around 60 with stable Graves' hyperthyroidism. Prospective prediction of ophthalmopathy was tested in an independent validation cohort consisting of some 19 hyperthyroidism patients and some 16 patients who later progressed to ophthalmopathy. For training and testing, the 100 or so patients in the discovery cohort were randomly divided in a 7:3 ratio. Thyroid tissue and blood T-cell repertoires from about six Graves' hyperthyroidism patients were also compared in the study. Following sampling, methimazole starting at 30 mg daily was given to hyperthyroidism patients, and high-dose intravenous methylprednisolone was given to ophthalmopathy patients. The paper reports TCR Vbeta CDR3 sequencing of some 140 peripheral blood samples: under 45 ophthalmopathy, fewer than 80 hyperthyroidism and 17 progressor patients. Study-wide conclusions, independent of this receptor: In validation, the model predicted progression to ophthalmopathy a median of roughly 6.2 months before onset, with roughly 71% sensitivity and 72.22% specificity. Sample size was not statistically predetermined, and investigators were not blinded to group allocation. Most expanded thyroid clonotypes (frequency above 0.001) were also found in blood, which suggests that blood repertoires may mirror thyroid immune responses. A model built on a 13 V-J signature distinguished ophthalmopathy from stable hyperthyroidism, reaching roughly 88% sensitivity and 81.08% specificity in cross-validation and 80%/75% in testing.

A patient counted as having stable Graves' hyperthyroidism if no progression to ophthalmopathy occurred over 18 months of follow-up. Hyperthyroidism patients were newly diagnosed, with disease duration under 2 months, and aged 18 to 65 years. Any patient with an uncontrolled infection, another autoimmune disease, pregnancy or lactation was excluded. Diagnoses relied on clinical symptoms, serum thyroxine and TRAb, thyroid ultrasound and orbital computed tomography. PBMCs were separated from approximately 10 ml of fresh peripheral blood using Ficoll-Paque density gradient centrifugation. Total RNA was extracted using Trizol reagent, and RNA quality was assessed on an Agilent 2100 Bioanalyzer. Amplification of TCR beta CDR3 regions was carried out from RNA transcripts. The TCR CDR3 was subjected to a first round of RT-PCR using the HTBI primer set and the Qiagen OneStep RT-PCR kit. A second multiplex PCR round built the libraries, followed by size selection and purification. Sequencing of the libraries was done on an Illumina HiSeq2000 using paired-end 100 bp reads. The study's processing was this. SOAPnuke was used to process the raw data, removing reads that contained adapters or uncalled bases, had a mean Phred below 15, or lacked an exact match to the constant primer or identifier. High-quality paired reads were merged using COPE v1.2.5, and each unique nucleotide sequence was defined as a clonotype. MiTCR v1.1 was used to align clonotypes to the IMGT TRBV, TRBD and TRBJ reference segments. The analysis included only V-J combinations with a frequency above 0.0001, which together covered roughly 99% of the repertoires. A TCS score was defined as the ratio of F50 (clonal expansion) to E x V (chaos), with BLOSUM62-based TCRdist applied between CDR3 peptides within each V-J. Welch's t-statistics and random forest reduced fewer than 600 V-J features to about 12, which were used in a naive Bayes classifier (R e1071). TCRdb reprocessing: public reads trimmed at Q25 with fastp, clones called with MiXCR, in-frame beta chains kept. Entries are consolidated by CDR3 protein sequence, retaining the most common genes and DNA. Clone size and V and J calls follow TCRdb, not the original study. The sample data list over 650,000 distinct CDR3 sequences, and less than 20% of these were observed just once. About 8.4% of the sample rests with the top ten.

This clonotype came up many times. This receptor's antigen is unknown. Base qualities are missing; no much larger clone stands one base away. Sequencing was carried out using blood. This clonotype was sampled from a man between 18 and 29 years old with Graves' hyperthyroidism.

DNA sequence: TGCAGTGCCATTAGACCGGGATTAACCTACGAGCAGTACTTC. Its product reads: CSAIRPGLTYEQYF. The chain was built from TRBV20-1 and TRBJ2-7, and possibly TRBD2, on 5 matching bases. Deletion took 6 bases off V and 2 bases off J, with a span of 17 bases between the germline ends. The germline V gene (reference sequence) sets CDR1 to DFQATT and CDR2 to SNEGSKA. From the cysteine through the phenylalanine, the CDR3 covers 14 amino acids. Only the CDR3 portion is preserved as DNA: 42 bases, with reading frame beginning at the first base.